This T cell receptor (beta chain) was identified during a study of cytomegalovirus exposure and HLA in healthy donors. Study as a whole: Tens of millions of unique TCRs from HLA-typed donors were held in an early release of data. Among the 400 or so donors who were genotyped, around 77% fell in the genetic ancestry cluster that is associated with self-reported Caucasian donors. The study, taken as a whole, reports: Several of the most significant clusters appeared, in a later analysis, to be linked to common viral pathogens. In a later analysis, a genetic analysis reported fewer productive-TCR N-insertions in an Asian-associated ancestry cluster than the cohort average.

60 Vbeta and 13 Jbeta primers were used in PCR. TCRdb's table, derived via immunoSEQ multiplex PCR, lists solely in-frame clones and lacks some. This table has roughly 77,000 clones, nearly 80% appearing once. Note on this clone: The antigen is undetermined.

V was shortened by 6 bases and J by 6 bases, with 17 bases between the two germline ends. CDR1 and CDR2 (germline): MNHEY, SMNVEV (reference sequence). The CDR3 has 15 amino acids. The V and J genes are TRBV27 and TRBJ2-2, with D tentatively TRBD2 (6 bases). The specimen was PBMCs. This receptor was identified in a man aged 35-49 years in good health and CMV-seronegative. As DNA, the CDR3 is TGTGCCAGCAGCAGAAGAACTAGCTCCCCCGGGGAGCTGTTTTTT. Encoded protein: CASSRRTSSPGELFF.